The 3 T cell receptor beta chains presented below share a single source sample, sequenced in a study of CD8 T cells in Susac syndrome. RNA was extracted with the RNeasy kit, and a quantity of roughly 0.5 to 1 ug was reverse transcribed using random hexamers. TCRdb called the immunoSEQ multiplex PCR reads again in MiXCR, with one record for every CDR3 protein. The table includes some 96,000 distinct CDR3 sequences, around 96% detected once. The sequenced material came from CD8+ T cells from PBMCs. These receptors originate from a human donor with Susac syndrome.

The rearrangement links TRBV5-1 to TRBJ2-1; TRBD2 might be the D (5 bases). Germline V lookup: CDR1 SGHRS, CDR2 YFSETQ. V was cut by 4 bases and J by 5 bases, with 10 bases left in between. CDR3 size: 13 residues. The CDR3 spells CASSRLTDNEQFF. The CDR3 coding sequence is TGCGCCAGCAGCCGACTAACGGACAATGAGCAGTTCTTC.

V is TRBV23-1 and J is TRBJ2-3; 8 bases are a match to TRBD2. TRBV23-1 is labeled an ORF, and its function is uncertain. The CDR3 has 16 residues. With V trimmed by 7 bases and J by 4 bases, 13 bases remained unmatched. CDR3 in DNA: TGCGCCAGCACCCAAGGAGCGGGAGAGGCGGCAGATACGCAGTATTTT. Translated: CASTQGAGEAADTQYF.

CDR3 DNA sequence: TGTGCCAGCAAACAGGGTTCGTACGAGCAGTACTTC. It is translated as CASKQGSYEQYF. The chain combines TRBV2 with TRBJ2-7; possibly TRBD1 for D (6 bases). The CDR3 totals 12 residues. Germline V gene sequence: CDR1 SNHLY, CDR2 FYNNEI. Trimming removed 7 bases at V and 4 bases at J, with 11 bases between.